The 23 T cell receptor beta chains given below trace back to one sample, sequenced in a study of T cells in Graves' hyperthyroidism and ophthalmopathy. Amplification yielded TCR beta CDR3 regions, with RNA transcripts as the source. Researchers ran a first-round RT-PCR on the TCR CDR3 using the HTBI primer set. TCRdb re-called the multiplex PCR reads through MiXCR, storing one row per CDR3 protein. Altogether about 330,000 distinct CDR3 sequences are present, roughly 13% being singletons, with the ten largest covering 34%. Sequencing was performed on blood. The receptor source for this set is a woman aged 40 to 50 with Graves' ophthalmopathy.

This chain links TRBV19 with TRBJ2-6; D not resolved. Germline CDR1 reads LNHDA; CDR2 reads SQIVND (reference sequence). The CDR3 runs to 11 residues. V lost 10 bases and J lost 1, with 2 bases in between. The CDR3: CATSGANVLTF. DNA for the CDR3: TGTGCCACTTCTGGGGCCAACGTCCTGACTTTC.

This clonotype has a count of ten or more. This rearrangement joins TRBV28 to TRBJ2-2; D is ambiguous. Between the trimmed V and J ends, which lost 4 bases and 0 bases, there was a span of 12 bases. The CDR3 runs 16 residues. Germline CDR1 is MDHEN and CDR2 is SYDVKM. Written as DNA, the CDR3 is TGTGCCAGCAGTTCCCCGGCCACAACGAACACCGGGGAGCTGTTTTTT. Translating gives CASSSPATTNTGELFF.

The rearrangement joins TRBV9 to TRBJ2-1; D not resolved. This CDR3 is built from 14 residues. V was shortened by 7 bases and J by 8 bases, with 19 bases between the two germline ends. CDR1 and CDR2 from the germline V gene are SGDLS and YYNGEE. CDR3 coding DNA: TGTGCCAGCCAAGCCACCCCCACGAGCGATGAGCAGTTCTTC. Translated: CASQATPTSDEQFF.

The gene calls are TRBV7-2 and TRBJ2-5; 7 bases fit TRBD1. The V gene's germline CDR1 is SGHTA and CDR2 FQGNSA. The V and J ends lost 0 bases and 4 bases, in that order; junction bases with no gene match: 5. The CDR3 runs 15 residues. The CDR3 coding sequence is TGTGCCAGCAGCTTAGCCCACAGGGGTGGAGAGACCCAGTACTTC. Its protein product is CASSLAHRGGETQYF.

The V and J genes are TRBV9 and TRBJ2-1; either TRBD1 or TRBD2 may supply D (5 bases each). Germline values: CDR1 SGDLS, CDR2 YYNGEE. This CDR3 is 13 amino acids long. The V end was cut by 0 bases, the J end by 9 bases, with 10 bases between. Here the CDR3 DNA reads TGTGCCAGCAGCGTAGTGTCAGGGAGTGAGCAGTTCTTC. As protein: CASSVVSGSEQFF. The whole variable domain, remainder taken from reference TRBV9 and TRBJ2-1, is DSGVTQTPKHLITATGQRVTLRCSPRSGDLSVYWYQQSLDQGLQFLIQYYNGEERAKGNILERFSAQQFPDLHSELNLSSLELGDSALYFCASSVVSGSEQFFGPGTRLTVL.

This clonotype has a handful of counts. In DNA, the CDR3 is TGCAGTGCCCGGGGGGTTATGTACGAGCAGTACTTC. Translating it yields CSARGVMYEQYF. V usage is TRBV20-1 and J usage is TRBJ2-7; TRBD2 matches 7 bases. V was clipped by 6 bases and J by 4 bases; unmatched bases: 6. The CDR3 totals 12 residues. CDR1 is DFQATT and CDR2 is SNEGSKA in the germline V gene (reference sequence).

This sequence joins TRBV12-3 or TRBV12-4 and TRBJ1-1; 11 nucleotides line up with TRBD1. The V segment lost 7 bases and the J segment 1 base; nucleotides outside the gene matches: 5. The CDR3 has 15 residues. CDR3 coding DNA: TGTGCCAGCATCCCAGGGACAGGGGGGAACACTGAAGCTTTCTTT. This codes for CASIPGTGGNTEAFF.

This clonotype has at least ten counts. V and J are TRBV5-1 and TRBJ2-3, with TRBD2 matching 7 bases. The germline V gene has CDR1 SGHRS and CDR2 YFSETQ. The CDR3 runs to 15 residues. Trimming took 5 bases from V and 4 from J; bases not matched to a gene: 10. CDR3 DNA: TGCGCCAGCAGTAGTATTCCTAGCGGTTCAGATACGCAGTATTTT. It codes for CASSSIPSGSDTQYF.

This clonotype has ten or more counts. V and J are TRBV2 and TRBJ1-5; 11 bases are a match to TRBD1. V lost 6 bases and J lost 11; bases outside the gene matches: 6. In germline, CDR1 is SNHLY, CDR2 FYNNEI. The CDR3 is 13 amino acids. The DNA of the CDR3 is TGTGCCAGCAGGGGACAGGGGGTTTCGGCCCAGCATTTT. Translated: CASRGQGVSAQHF. Complete variable domain (other parts from reference TRBV2 and TRBJ1-5): EPEVTQTPSHQVTQMGQEVILRCVPISNHLYFYWYRQILGQKVEFLVSFYNNEISEKSEIFDDQFSVERPDGSNFTLKIRSTKLEDSAMYFCASRGQGVSAQHFGDGTRLSIL.

This clonotype was seen at least ten times. This chain uses TRBV9 with TRBJ1-2, with a weak D call TRBD1 (6 bases). The CDR3 has 13 amino acids. The ends were cut back, 5 bases at V and 10 bases at J, with 18 bases in the middle. CDR1 and CDR2 (germline): SGDLS, YYNGEE. CDR3 sequence: CASRGGHEWIYTF. The CDR3 DNA sequence: TGTGCCAGCAGAGGGGGACACGAGTGGATCTACACCTTC.

A few counts support this clonotype. The chain joins TRBV9 to TRBJ1-2; no clear D. Germline CDR1 and CDR2: SGDLS and YYNGEE. V was clipped by 0 bases and J by 4 bases, with 10 bases between them. The CDR3 spans 14 residues. The CDR3 is CASSVVEGLYGYTF. The CDR3 bases are TGTGCCAGCAGCGTAGTAGAAGGACTCTATGGCTACACCTTC.

This clonotype was seen repeatedly, ten times or more. CDR3 sequence: CASSLDSTANQPQHF. The CDR3 DNA sequence: TGTGCCAGCAGTTTAGATTCGACAGCCAATCAGCCCCAGCATTTT. The chain is built from TRBV12-3 or TRBV12-4 and TRBJ1-5, with D possibly being TRBD1 (5 bases). Trimming removed 1 base from V and 3 bases from J, with 10 bases in between. This CDR3 comprises 15 residues.

This clonotype was seen at least ten times. V and J are TRBV6-1 and TRBJ1-1, with 7 bases aligning to TRBD1. The trim removed 4 bases at V and 1 base at J, leaving 6 bases unmatched. This CDR3 has 15 residues. Germline lookup yields CDR1 MNHNS and CDR2 SASEGT. The CDR3 is CASSVTGFANTEAFF. The CDR3 DNA reads as TGTGCCAGCAGTGTGACAGGGTTTGCGAACACTGAAGCTTTCTTT.

This clonotype appeared many times. The chain combines TRBV28 with TRBJ1-1, with 7 nucleotides matching TRBD1. Germline values: CDR1 MDHEN, CDR2 SYDVKM. The junction had 13 bases not matched to a gene; V was cut back by 5 bases and J by 7 bases. The CDR3 has 15 amino acids. The CDR3 region has the DNA TGTGCCAGCAGTCCACAGGGGACGATTACAGTTGAAGCTTTCTTT. The encoded protein is CASSPQGTITVEAFF.

This clonotype was counted at least ten times. The CDR3: CSAGDDTQYF. The CDR3 region has the DNA TGCAGCGCGGGGGATGATACGCAGTATTTT. The chain links TRBV29-1 to TRBJ2-3, with D maybe TRBD2 (6 bases). V lost 7 bases, J lost 6 bases, and 8 bases lay in between. Germline V gene data show CDR1 as SQVTM and CDR2 as ANQGSEA. There are 10 residues in the CDR3.

There are many counts of this clonotype. The chain joins TRBV4-1 to TRBJ2-7, with D tentatively TRBD2 (6 bases). With 0 bases removed from V and 5 bases from J, the gap between germline ends came to 14 bases. Per the germline V gene, CDR1 is MGHRA and CDR2 is YSYEKL. The CDR3 spans 15 residues. This CDR3 is CASSQDFSGGNEQYF. The CDR3 bases are TGCGCCAGCAGCCAAGATTTTAGTGGGGGGAACGAGCAGTACTTC.

This clonotype was found a few times. An end of the junction differs from the germline gene, which may be a read error. The chain is built from TRBV5-8 and TRBJ2-1; a weak D match, TRBD2 (5 bases). CDR3 length: 13 amino acids. Per germline, CDR1 SGHTS and CDR2 YDEGEE. The CDR3 reads CASSNTRDNEQFF. CDR3 bases: TGCGCCAGCAGCAATACTAGGGACAATGAGCAGTTCTTC.

The CDR3 nucleotides are TGTGCCAGTAGTTGGCCAGACTATGGCTACACCTTC. As protein: CASSWPDYGYTF. The chain combines TRBV19 with TRBJ1-2; the D is unclear. CDR1 LNHDA and CDR2 SQIVND come from the germline V gene (reference sequence). V was pared by 5 bases and J by 3 bases, with 7 bases between. The CDR3 is 12 amino acids.

Many counts were recorded for this clonotype. This chain joins TRBV28 and TRBJ2-7, with 11 bases lining up with TRBD2. This CDR3 comprises 16 residues. V trimming: 3 bases; J trimming: 2 bases; junction bases outside the gene matches: 6. Per the germline V gene, CDR1 is MDHEN and CDR2 is SYDVKM. The CDR3 sequence: CASSLASGRSTYEQYF. Here the CDR3 DNA reads TGTGCCAGCAGTTTGGCTAGCGGGAGGTCGACCTACGAGCAGTACTTC.

This clonotype was observed at least ten times. The chain uses TRBV24-1 and TRBJ2-5; TRBD1 aligns across 10 bases. From germline, CDR1 is KGHDR and CDR2 SFDVKD. The V and J ends lost 0 bases and 5 bases, in that order; junction bases with no gene match: 5. The CDR3 is 16 amino acids. The CDR3 loop reads CATSDLDRGLGETQYF. The CDR3 DNA reads as TGTGCCACCAGTGATTTGGACAGGGGGCTGGGTGAGACCCAGTACTTC.

This clonotype appeared many times. The chain has TRBV24-1 and TRBJ2-5, with TRBD2 matching 7 bases. Looked up from germline, CDR1 is KGHDR and CDR2 is SFDVKD. Unmatched junction bases numbered 4, after V lost 5 bases and J lost 5 bases. This CDR3 has 13 residues. CDR3 sequence (DNA): TGTGCCACCAGTGCCCCCGGGGGGGAGACCCAGTACTTC. This gives the protein CATSAPGGETQYF.

This clonotype was seen only a few times. The chain employs TRBV7-9 and TRBJ2-5; 7 bases are shared with TRBD2. Losses at the gene ends were 5 bases for V and 1 base for J; bases not matched to a gene: 4. CDR1 and CDR2 from the germline V gene are SEHNR and FQNEAQ (reference sequence). The CDR3 is made up of 14 amino acids. CDR3 in amino acids: CASSPRTSQETQYF. DNA of the CDR3: TGTGCCAGCAGCCCCCGGACTAGCCAAGAGACCCAGTACTTC.

The sample holds a few counts of this clonotype. The genes are TRBV11-2 and TRBJ2-2, with a possible D match to TRBD2 (5 bases). The germline V and J ends were trimmed by 2 bases and 7 bases, with 17 bases remaining between them. In germline, CDR1 is SGHAT, CDR2 FQNNGV. The CDR3 has 16 residues. CDR3 protein: CASSLTGGWFDGELFF. CDR3 nucleotide sequence: TGTGCCAGCAGCTTAACTGGCGGGTGGTTCGACGGGGAGCTGTTTTTT.